A single sample is the source of the 8 T cell receptor beta chains below, sequenced in a study of blood T cell repertoires in COVID-19. Assay: immunoSEQ multiplex PCR; the TCRdb copy retains only in-frame clones and omits some. The repertoire holds more than 300,000 clones, with roughly 86% as singletons. The sample consisted of PBMCs or T cells enriched from blood (not recorded which). The origin of the receptors is a woman aged 25 to 39 who had recovered from COVID-19.

The chain uses TRBV3-1 (or the pseudogene TRBV3-2) and TRBJ2-3, with 7 positions matching TRBD2. The germline V gene encodes CDR1 LGHDT and CDR2 YNNKEL (reference sequence). CDR3 length: 11 amino acids. Germline trimming cut 8 bases from V and 12 bases from J; bases unmatched to any gene: 8. CDR3 region: CASLSGGIQYF. The CDR3 region has the DNA TGTGCCAGCCTTTCGGGGGGTATTCAGTATTTT.

V is TRBV27 and J is TRBJ2-2; D is unresolved. There are 14 residues in the CDR3. Germline assignment: CDR1 MNHEY and CDR2 SMNVEV (reference sequence). Trimming left V 2 bases short and J 4 bases short, with 8 bases between. The CDR3 spells CASSLVTPTGELFF. The CDR3 bases are TGTGCCAGCAGTTTAGTGACACCCACCGGGGAGCTGTTTTTT.

This clone was seen once. The J gene is TRBJ2-7, the V gene TRBV27, with 7 bases fitting TRBD2. Trimming took 3 bases from V and 2 from J; bases not matched to a gene: 4. There are 14 residues in the CDR3. CDR1 and CDR2 (germline): MNHEY, SMNVEV (reference sequence). In nucleotides, the CDR3 is TGTGCCAGCAGTTTTGGCGGGAGCACCTACGAGCAGTACTTC. Its protein product is CASSFGGSTYEQYF.

The rearrangement joins TRBV21-1 to TRBJ1-2; the DNA was not used to check the table's D call, TRBD1. TRBV21-1 is flagged as a pseudogene. CDR3 length equals 18 residues. This CDR3 reads CASSVPEAGAESVGGYTF. CDR3 bases: TGTGCCAGCAGCGTGCCGGAGGCAGGGGCAGAGTCAGTAGGTGGCTACACCTTC.

This chain connects TRBV18 to TRBJ2-1, with a possible D match to TRBD2 (6 bases). This CDR3 contains 16 residues. Trimming stripped 6 bases from V and 0 bases from J, with 15 bases between. Per germline, CDR1 KGHSH and CDR2 LQKENI. The CDR3 DNA is TGTGCCAGCTCGCCCAATAGCGGAGACTCCTACAATGAGCAGTTCTTC. Translation: CASSPNSGDSYNEQFF.

The J gene is TRBJ1-2, the V gene TRBV30; no firm D call. Trimming took 3 bases from V and 6 from J, leaving 20 bases between them. The CDR3 runs to 15 residues. CDR1 and CDR2 from the germline V gene are GTSNPN and SVGIG (reference sequence). The CDR3 region has the DNA TGTGCCTGGAGAGGGAGGACTGGCGGGGTCGATGGCTACACCTTC. This encodes CAWRGRTGGVDGYTF.

This clone was seen a few times. The rearrangement uses TRBV2 and TRBJ1-2; 11 bases agree with TRBD1. The CDR3 length is 13 residues. Per germline, CDR1 SNHLY and CDR2 FYNNEI. J was trimmed by 7 bases and V by 6 bases; bases with no gene match: 4. The CDR3 bases are TGTGCCAGCAGAGAGGACAGGGGGCCTGGCTACACCTTC. Its protein is CASREDRGPGYTF. The whole variable domain, filled in from reference TRBV2 and TRBJ1-2, reads EPEVTQTPSHQVTQMGQEVILRCVPISNHLYFYWYRQILGQKVEFLVSFYNNEISEKSEIFDDQFSVERPDGSNFTLKIRSTKLEDSAMYFCASREDRGPGYTFGSGTRLTVV.

The V call is TRBV27, the J call TRBJ2-7; 11 bases match TRBD2. The germline V gene has CDR1 MNHEY and CDR2 SMNVEV (reference sequence). The ends lost 5 bases at V and 4 bases at J; junction bases unmatched: 10. The length of the CDR3 is 16 residues. The CDR3 spells CASSRYSGRVSYEQYF. The CDR3 DNA is TGTGCCAGCAGTCGATATAGCGGGAGGGTGAGTTACGAGCAGTACTTC.